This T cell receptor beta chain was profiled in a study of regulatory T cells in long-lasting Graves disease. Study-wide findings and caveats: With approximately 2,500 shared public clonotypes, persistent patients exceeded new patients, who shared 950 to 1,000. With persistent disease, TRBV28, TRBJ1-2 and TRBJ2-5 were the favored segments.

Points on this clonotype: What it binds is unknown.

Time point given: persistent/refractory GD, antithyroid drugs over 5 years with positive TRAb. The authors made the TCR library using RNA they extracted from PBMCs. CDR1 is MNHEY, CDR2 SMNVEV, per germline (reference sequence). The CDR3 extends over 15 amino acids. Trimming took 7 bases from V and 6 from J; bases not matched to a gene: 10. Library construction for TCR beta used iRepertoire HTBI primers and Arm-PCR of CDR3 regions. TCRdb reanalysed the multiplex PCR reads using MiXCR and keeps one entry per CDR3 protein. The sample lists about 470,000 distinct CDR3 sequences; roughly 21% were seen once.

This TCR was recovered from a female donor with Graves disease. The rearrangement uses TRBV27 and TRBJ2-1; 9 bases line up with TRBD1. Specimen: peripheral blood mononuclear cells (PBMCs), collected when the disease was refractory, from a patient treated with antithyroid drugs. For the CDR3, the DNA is TGTGCCAGCACCAGTCCGGGACAGGGTTCCAATGAGCAGTTCTTC. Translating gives CASTSPGQGSNEQFF.